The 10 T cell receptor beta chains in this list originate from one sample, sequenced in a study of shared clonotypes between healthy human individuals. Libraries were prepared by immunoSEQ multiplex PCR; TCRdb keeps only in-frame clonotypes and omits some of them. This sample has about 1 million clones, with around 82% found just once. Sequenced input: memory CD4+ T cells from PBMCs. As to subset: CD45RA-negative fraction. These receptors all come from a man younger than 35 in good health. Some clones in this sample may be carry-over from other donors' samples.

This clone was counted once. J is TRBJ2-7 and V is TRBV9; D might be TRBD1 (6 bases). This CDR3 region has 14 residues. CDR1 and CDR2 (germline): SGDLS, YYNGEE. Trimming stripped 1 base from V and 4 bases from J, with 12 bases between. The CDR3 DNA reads TGTGCCAGCAGCGTAATGGGGGCGAGTTACGAGCAGTACTTC. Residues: CASSVMGASYEQYF.

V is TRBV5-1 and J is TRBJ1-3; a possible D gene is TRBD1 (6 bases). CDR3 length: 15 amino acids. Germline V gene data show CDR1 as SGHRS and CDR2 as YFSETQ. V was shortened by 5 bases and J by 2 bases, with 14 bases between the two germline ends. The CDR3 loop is CASSTGGTPGNTIYF. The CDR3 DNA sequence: TGCGCCAGCAGTACCGGTGGGACACCTGGAAACACCATATATTTT.

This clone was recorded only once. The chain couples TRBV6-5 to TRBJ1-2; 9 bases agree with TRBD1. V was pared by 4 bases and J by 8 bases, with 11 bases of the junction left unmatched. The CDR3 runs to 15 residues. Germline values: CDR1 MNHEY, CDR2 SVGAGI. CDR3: CASSSPGQGVEGYTF. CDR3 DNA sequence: TGTGCCAGCAGTTCACCGGGACAGGGAGTTGAGGGCTACACCTTC.

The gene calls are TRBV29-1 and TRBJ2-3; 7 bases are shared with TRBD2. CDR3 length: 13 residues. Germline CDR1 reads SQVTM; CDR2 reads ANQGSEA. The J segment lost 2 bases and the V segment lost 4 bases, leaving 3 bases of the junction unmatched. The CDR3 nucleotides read TGCAGCGTTGCGGGGGGAAACACAGATACGCAGTATTTT. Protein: CSVAGGNTDTQYF.

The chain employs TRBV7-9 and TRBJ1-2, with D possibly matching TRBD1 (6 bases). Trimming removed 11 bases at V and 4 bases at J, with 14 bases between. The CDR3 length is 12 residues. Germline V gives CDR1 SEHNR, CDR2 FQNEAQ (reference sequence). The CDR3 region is CAAGEGGYGYTF. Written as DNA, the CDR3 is TGTGCCGCGGGGGAGGGGGGCTATGGCTACACCTTC.

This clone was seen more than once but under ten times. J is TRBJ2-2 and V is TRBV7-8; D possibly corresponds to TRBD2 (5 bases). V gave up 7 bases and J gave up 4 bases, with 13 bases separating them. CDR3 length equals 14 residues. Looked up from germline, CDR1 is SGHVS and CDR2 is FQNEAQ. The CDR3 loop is CASNGLGFTGELFF. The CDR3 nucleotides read TGTGCCAGCAACGGACTCGGTTTCACCGGGGAGCTGTTTTTT.

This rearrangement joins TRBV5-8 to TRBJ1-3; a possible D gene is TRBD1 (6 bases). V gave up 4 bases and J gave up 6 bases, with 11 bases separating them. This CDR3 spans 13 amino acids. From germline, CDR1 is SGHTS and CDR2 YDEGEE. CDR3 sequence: CASSAWGANTIYF. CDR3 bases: TGTGCCAGCAGCGCCTGGGGGGCAAACACCATATATTTT.

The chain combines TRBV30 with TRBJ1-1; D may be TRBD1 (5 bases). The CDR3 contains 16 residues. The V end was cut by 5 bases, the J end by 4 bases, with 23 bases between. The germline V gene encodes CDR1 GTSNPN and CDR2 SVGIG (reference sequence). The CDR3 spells CAWFRAGLERGTEAFF. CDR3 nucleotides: TGTGCCTGGTTCAGGGCGGGTCTAGAGAGGGGCACTGAAGCTTTCTTT.

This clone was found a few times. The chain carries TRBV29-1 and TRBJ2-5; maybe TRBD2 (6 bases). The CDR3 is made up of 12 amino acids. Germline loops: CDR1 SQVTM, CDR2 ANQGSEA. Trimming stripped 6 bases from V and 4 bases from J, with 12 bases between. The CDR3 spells CSVSVGGETQYF. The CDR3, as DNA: TGCAGCGTCTCTGTGGGGGGAGAGACCCAGTACTTC.

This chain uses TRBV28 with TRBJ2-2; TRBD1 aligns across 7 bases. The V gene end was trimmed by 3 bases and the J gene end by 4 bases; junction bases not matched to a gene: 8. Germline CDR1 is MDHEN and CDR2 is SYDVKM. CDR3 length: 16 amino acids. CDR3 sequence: CASSLPGQFSTGELFF. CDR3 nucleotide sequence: TGTGCCAGCAGTTTGCCGGGACAGTTCTCCACCGGGGAGCTGTTTTTT.